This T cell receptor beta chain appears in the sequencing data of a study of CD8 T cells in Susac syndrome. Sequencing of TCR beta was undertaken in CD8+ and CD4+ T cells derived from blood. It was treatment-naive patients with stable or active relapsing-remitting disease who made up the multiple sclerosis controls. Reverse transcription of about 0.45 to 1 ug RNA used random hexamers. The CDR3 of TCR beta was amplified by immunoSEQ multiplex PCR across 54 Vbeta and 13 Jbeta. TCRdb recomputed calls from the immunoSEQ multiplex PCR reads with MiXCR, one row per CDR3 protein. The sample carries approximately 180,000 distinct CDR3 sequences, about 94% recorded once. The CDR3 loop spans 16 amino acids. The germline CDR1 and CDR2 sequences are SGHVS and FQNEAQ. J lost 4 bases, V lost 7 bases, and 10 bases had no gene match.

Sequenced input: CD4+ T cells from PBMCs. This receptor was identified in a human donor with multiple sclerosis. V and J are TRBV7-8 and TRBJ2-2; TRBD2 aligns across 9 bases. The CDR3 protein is CASTLGSGRTTGELFF. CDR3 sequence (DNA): TGTGCCAGCACCCTCGGCAGCGGGAGGACCACCGGGGAGCTGTTTTTT.